This T cell receptor beta chain was observed in a study of cytomegalovirus exposure and HLA in healthy donors. Findings and limits, study-wide: As was reported, the classifier diagnosed cytomegalovirus status with high specificity and sensitivity. Overall, about 160 TCR beta chains were annotated as cytomegalovirus-associated. Later analysis found that TCR beta chains associated with HLA were more clonally expanded than other, equally common chains.

The PCR made use of 60 Vbeta and 13 Jbeta primers. The method was immunoSEQ multiplex PCR; TCRdb's version includes in-frame clones alone and lacks a portion of them. Of 130,000 or so clones in the sample, more than 75% were seen once. This CDR3 has 15 residues. Per the germline V gene, CDR1 is LNHDA and CDR2 is SQIVND (reference sequence). Trimming removed 1 base from V and 3 bases from J, with 12 bases in between. A remark on this clone: Its target is unknown.

This chain connects TRBV19 to TRBJ1-2; tentatively, D is TRBD1 (5 bases). What was sequenced was PBMCs. The TCR comes from a woman aged 25 to 45 in good health and CMV-seronegative. In DNA form, the CDR3 reads TGTGCCAGTAGTATAGGGGCCGGGACTTACTATGGCTACACCTTC. Amino acid sequence: CASSIGAGTYYGYTF.